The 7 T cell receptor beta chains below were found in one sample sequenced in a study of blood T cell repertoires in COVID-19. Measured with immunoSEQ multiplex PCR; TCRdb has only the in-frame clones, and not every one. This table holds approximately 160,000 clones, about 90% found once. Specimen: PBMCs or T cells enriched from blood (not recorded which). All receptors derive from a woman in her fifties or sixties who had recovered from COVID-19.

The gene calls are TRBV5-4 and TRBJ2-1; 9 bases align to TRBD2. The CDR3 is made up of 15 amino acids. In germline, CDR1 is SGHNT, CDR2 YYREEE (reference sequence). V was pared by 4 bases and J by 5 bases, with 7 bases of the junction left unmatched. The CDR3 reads CASSRSGSPDNEQFF. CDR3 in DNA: TGTGCCAGCAGCCGTAGCGGGAGTCCGGACAATGAGCAGTTCTTC. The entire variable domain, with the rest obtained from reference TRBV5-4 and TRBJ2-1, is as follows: ETGVTQSPTHLIKTRGQQVTLRCSSQSGHNTVSWYQQALGQGPQFIFQYYREEENGRGNFPPRFSGLQFPNYSSELNVNALELDDSALYLCASSRSGSPDNEQFFGPGTRLTVL.

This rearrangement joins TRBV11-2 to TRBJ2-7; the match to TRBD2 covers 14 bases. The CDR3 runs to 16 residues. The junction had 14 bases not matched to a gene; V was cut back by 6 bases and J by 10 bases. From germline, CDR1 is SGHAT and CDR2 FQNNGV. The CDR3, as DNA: TGTGCCAGCAGAAGGTCCGGACTAGCGGGAGGCGCTGATCAGTACTTC. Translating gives CASRRSGLAGGADQYF.

This CDR3 reads CATTRDSYGYTF. CDR3 sequence (DNA): TGTGCCACAACCCGGGACAGCTATGGCTACACCTTC. This sequence joins TRBV19 and TRBJ1-2, with 7 bases that match TRBD1. J gave up 4 bases and V 10 bases, and 6 bases lay outside the gene matches. There are 12 residues in the CDR3. The germline gives CDR1 LNHDA, CDR2 SQIVND (reference sequence).

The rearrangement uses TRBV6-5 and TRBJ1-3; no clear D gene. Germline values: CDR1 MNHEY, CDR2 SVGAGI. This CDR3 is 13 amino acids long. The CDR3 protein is CEGAGCVGNTIYF. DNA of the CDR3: TGTGAAGGTGCGGGGTGTGTCGGAAACACCATATATTTT.

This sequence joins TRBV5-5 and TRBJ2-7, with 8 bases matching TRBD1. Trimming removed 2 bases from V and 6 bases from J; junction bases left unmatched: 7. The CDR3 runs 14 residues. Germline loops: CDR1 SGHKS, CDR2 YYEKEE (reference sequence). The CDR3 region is CASSFRDRLSEQYF. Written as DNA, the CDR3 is TGTGCCAGCAGCTTCCGGGACAGGCTATCCGAGCAGTACTTC.

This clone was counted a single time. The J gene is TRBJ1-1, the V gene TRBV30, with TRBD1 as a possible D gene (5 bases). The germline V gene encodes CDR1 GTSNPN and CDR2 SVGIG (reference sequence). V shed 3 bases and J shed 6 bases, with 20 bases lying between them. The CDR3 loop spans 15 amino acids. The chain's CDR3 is CAWSAPGPGGPEAFF. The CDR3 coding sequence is TGTGCCTGGAGCGCCCCGGGCCCGGGGGGACCTGAAGCTTTCTTT.

The CDR3 spells CASSLLPSTDTQYF. CDR3 coding DNA: TGTGCCAGCAGCCTATTGCCTAGCACAGATACGCAGTATTTT. This chain links TRBV6-5 with TRBJ2-3, with D unresolved. CDR3 length: 14 residues. V was trimmed by 6 bases and J by 0 bases, leaving 10 bases between them. CDR1 and CDR2 (germline): MNHEY, SVGAGI.